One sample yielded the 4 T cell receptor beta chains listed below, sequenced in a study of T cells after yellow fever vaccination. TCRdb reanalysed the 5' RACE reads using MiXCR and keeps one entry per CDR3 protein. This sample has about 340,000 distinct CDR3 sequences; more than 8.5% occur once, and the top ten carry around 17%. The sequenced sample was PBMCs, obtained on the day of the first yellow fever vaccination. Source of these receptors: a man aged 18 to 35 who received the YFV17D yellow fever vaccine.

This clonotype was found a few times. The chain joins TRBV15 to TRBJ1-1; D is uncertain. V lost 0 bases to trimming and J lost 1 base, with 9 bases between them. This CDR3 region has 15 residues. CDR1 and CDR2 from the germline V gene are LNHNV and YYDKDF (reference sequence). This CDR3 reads CATSRDLTPNTEAFF. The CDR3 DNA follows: TGTGCCACCAGCAGAGACTTGACACCGAACACTGAAGCTTTCTTT.

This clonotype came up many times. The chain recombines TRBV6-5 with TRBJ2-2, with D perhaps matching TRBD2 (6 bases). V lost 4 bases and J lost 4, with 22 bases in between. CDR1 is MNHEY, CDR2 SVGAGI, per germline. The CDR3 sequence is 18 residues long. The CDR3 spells CASSLRLGRGQGTGELFF. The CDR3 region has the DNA TGTGCCAGCAGTTTACGGCTCGGGAGAGGGCAGGGCACCGGGGAGCTGTTTTTT.

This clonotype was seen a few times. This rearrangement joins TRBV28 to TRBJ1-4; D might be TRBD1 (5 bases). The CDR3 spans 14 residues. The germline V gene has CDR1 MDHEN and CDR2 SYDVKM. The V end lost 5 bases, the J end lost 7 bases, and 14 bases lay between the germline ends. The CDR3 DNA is TGTGCCAGCAGTCTCGGAGGGGACGGTGAAAAACTGTTTTTT. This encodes CASSLGGDGEKLFF. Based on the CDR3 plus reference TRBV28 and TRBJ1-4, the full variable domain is DVKVTQSSRYLVKRTGEKVFLECVQDMDHENMFWYRQDPGLGLRLIYFSYDVKMKEKGDIPEGYSVSREKKERFSLILESASTNQTSMYLCASSLGGDGEKLFFGSGTQLSVL.

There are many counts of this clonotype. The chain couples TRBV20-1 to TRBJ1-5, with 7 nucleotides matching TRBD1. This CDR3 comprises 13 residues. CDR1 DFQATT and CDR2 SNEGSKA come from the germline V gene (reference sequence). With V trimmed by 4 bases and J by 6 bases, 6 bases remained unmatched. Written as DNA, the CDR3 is TGCAGTGCTAATACAGGGGTGGGTCAGCCCCAGCATTTT. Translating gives CSANTGVGQPQHF.